This TCR beta chain was recorded in a study of shared clonotypes between healthy human individuals (dated by TCRdb to 2020 to 2021). With respect to the entire study: The cohort comprised a couple of women and a few men aged 18 to 49 years. Leukapheresis yielded between about 0.94 and 10 billion PBMCs per donor. Libraries were prepared and TCR repertoires were sequenced by different laboratories using diverse techniques, in order to increase sequencing depth and limit assay-specific biases. Per donor, three plates each were used for CD4 naive and CD4 memory, two for CD8 naive, and one for CD8 memory. To estimate repertoire size and how much clonotype sharing occurs between individuals, the study deeply sequenced the blood TCR repertoires of roughly 5 healthy adults.

Via the germline V gene, CDR1 is SGDLS and CDR2 YYNGEE. V ends up 3 bases short and J 2 bases short, with an unmatched junction base count of 9. There are 18 amino acids in the CDR3, from cysteine to phenylalanine inclusive. Only the CDR3 portion is preserved as DNA: 54 bases, with reading frame beginning at the first base. A remark on this clone: Its binding antigen is unknown. No quality values exist for individual bases; no much larger clone is one base distant.

The full study reports these points: Estimated clonotype richness was generally larger for naive than for memory subsets. The small number of donors limited the genetic and exposure-history diversity represented. Compared with non-shared clonotypes, the clonotypes found in all four sorted-subset donors had higher generation probabilities. Pairwise subsampling indicated that sequencing depth was expected to affect the degree of clonotype sharing among donors. Incomplete sequencing was indicated by rarefaction of sorted-subset datasets, despite the large sequencing depth. Across a few donors, around 5% of naive CD4, around 3.3% of naive CD8, 2.3% of memory CD4, and approximately 0.4% of memory CD8 clonotypes were shared. Only blood was sampled, and tissue TCR repertoires likely differ from those in blood.

The donors were healthy, HIV-negative adults who had no recently reported acute infections or vaccinations. Every donor was a Caucasian adult living in Nashville, Tennessee, USA. CD4+ T cells were enriched by magnetic negative selection; naive cells were then positively selected on CD45RA, and the negative fraction formed the memory subset. Blood was collected by leukapheresis, and PBMCs were isolated by Ficoll-Histopaque density gradient centrifugation and then cryopreserved in liquid nitrogen vapor phase. Analytical flow cytometry was used to check the purity and quantity of each magnetically sorted T cell population. From each sorted fraction, genomic DNA was isolated and quantified by UV absorbance on a Nanodrop 2000c. TCR CDR3 regions were amplified from genomic DNA by multiplex PCR using the deep immunoSEQ assay. Extracted genomic DNA from each cell subset was spread evenly across all wells of several immunoSEQ 96-well plates, with each plate serving as a replicate. Each replicate PCR for sorted subsets received about 0.2 ug genomic DNA, equal to about 30,000 T cell genomes. Purified libraries were measured with a Qubit 3.0 fluorometer, size-checked on a Bioanalyzer 2100, and measured again with the KAPA Library Quantification kit. Every immunoSEQ 96-well plate was sequenced on a dedicated single-read 150-cycle Illumina NextSeq 550 flow cell. The study's own analysis went as follows. Because the immunoSEQ output held only junctional sequences and lacked quality scores, the filtering could not match the filtering applied to full-length reads. Sequences were annotated with PyIR, a Python wrapper for IgBLAST v1.9, using IMGT germline references to assign V/J genes and CDR3. Reads with weak V/J assignments (E-value above 1e-6), missing CDR3, stop codons, out-of-frame junctions, or ambiguous translated residues were removed. V3J clonotypes were defined as sequences sharing an identical inferred V gene, J gene, and CDR3 amino acid sequence. The percentage overlap between two repertoires was calculated by dividing the number of shared unique clonotypes by the size of the smaller repertoire. Richness of each repertoire was evaluated using RTK rarefaction, the Chao1 estimator, and Recon v2.1 estimates of unobserved clonotypes. OLGA was used to compute generation probabilities for all TCRbeta clonotypes that the gDNA method yielded from a few donors. The immuneACCESS repertoire file appears here via TCRdb, limited to in-frame rearrangements. These files lack a portion of the clones; in checked studies, under half of the deficit traces to unresolved V genes, and the cause of the others is not known. V and J calls and clone size are those listed in that table; D and trimming were worked out from the DNA. The sample table holds some 2,500,000 clones, of which approximately 90% were seen once. 0.3% to 0.4% of the sample is held by the ten biggest clonotypes.

The receptor chain draws on TRBV9 and TRBJ2-3; 13 bases in the middle match TRBD2. Sequencing used naive CD4+ T cells from PBMCs. The cell subset or site label here, explained by the study, means: CD45RA+ positively selected. This TCR was sampled from a man aged 18 to 29 in good health. Some clones in this sample may be carry-over from other donors' samples. This receptor carries the CDR3 CASSGTPLAGGDTDTQYF. The nucleotide sequence is TGTGCCAGCAGCGGGACTCCACTAGCGGGAGGGGACACAGATACGCAGTATTTT. The entire variable domain, with the stretches around the CDR3 drawn from the reference TRBV9 and TRBJ2-3 proteins, is DSGVTQTPKHLITATGQRVTLRCSPRSGDLSVYWYQQSLDQGLQFLIQYYNGEERAKGNILERFSAQQFPDLHSELNLSSLELGDSALYFCASSGTPLAGGDTDTQYFGPGTRLTVL.